The T cell receptor (beta chain) described here comes from a study of long-term antiretroviral therapy in people with HIV. Whole-study results and caveats: Pre-ART clonal expansions dominated every time point's repertoire.

Cryopreserved PBMC numbered 1-10 million per sample before DNA extraction. The CDR3 is 16 amino acids. CDR1 SNHLY and CDR2 FYNNEI come from the germline V gene. Trimming pared 2 bases from V and 2 bases from J, leaving 12 bases between. The assay used was immunoSEQ (version v3.0), run at survey level. Sequencing targeted about 40,000-55,000 T-cell genomes per sample. Only in-frame clones appear in the TCRdb table, and some are missing; sequencing was by immunoSEQ multiplex PCR. The top ten hold 5% to 7% of the sample, which has tens of thousands of clones, roughly 80% seen once. Of note for this clone: What it binds is unknown.

The sequence derives from a woman between 25 and 40 years old with HIV. V gene TRBV2 combines with J gene TRBJ2-2; D is unclear. The sequenced sample was unsorted PBMCs, obtained 0.2 years after starting antiretroviral therapy. The CDR3 DNA follows: TGTGCCAGCAGTGAAAGCTTCCCCACCAACACCGGGGAGCTGTTTTTT. Translated, it gives CASSESFPTNTGELFF.